The sequence of this T cell receptor (beta chain) was determined in a study of blood T cell repertoires in COVID-19. Sequencing used immunoSEQ multiplex PCR; TCRdb keeps in-frame clones, though not all of them. The sample consists of around 150,000 clones, 80% of them appearing once. The CDR3 consists of 13 residues. Germline trimming cut 7 bases from V and 3 bases from J; bases unmatched to any gene: 7. Germline-derived CDR1 and CDR2 are SGHRS and YFSETQ. Clinical history reported by participants formed the basis on which cohorts were assigned. The chain links TRBV5-1 to TRBJ2-7, with 7 bases identical to TRBD1. The specimen sequenced was PBMCs or T cells enriched from blood (not recorded which). The source of this sequence is a woman in her fifties or sixties who had recovered from COVID-19. The CDR3 sequence is CASPPGGVYEQYF. CDR3 sequence (DNA): TGCGCCAGCCCCCCAGGGGGAGTCTACGAGCAGTACTTC.